This T cell receptor (beta chain) was identified during a study of OX40 agonist ivuxolimab in advanced cancers. The repertoire was sequenced with immunoSEQ multiplex PCR; TCRdb's copy has only in-frame clones and lacks some. The table has 60,000 to 75,000 clones, around 93% seen once. The germline CDR1 and CDR2 sequences are SGDLS and YYNGEE. Trimming removed 4 bases at V and 4 bases at J, with 8 bases between. This CDR3 spans 12 amino acids. The sequence derives from an adult with an advanced solid tumor such as melanoma, head and neck, liver or kidney cancer. This sample comprised CD4+ or CD8+ T cells sorted from blood, obtained in a trial of the OX40 agonist ivuxolimab. This chain links TRBV9 with TRBJ1-2; the D gene is possibly TRBD1 (6 bases). CDR3 sequence (DNA): TGTGCCAGCAGCTCGGGGGCCTATGGCTACACCTTC. This encodes CASSSGAYGYTF.